The clone carrying this T cell receptor beta chain has just a few counts. This may be a read error: a much more frequent sequence differs by one nucleotide. Each patient went into thyroid surgery without having received any treatment. The sample is drawn from a study of metastatic and nonmetastatic thyroid tumors. On the study more broadly: Where malignant and benign thyroid patients were concerned, repertoires were compared across blood and tumor or nodule tissue.

TCRdb called clones again from the PCR reads with MiXCR. Of approximately 84,000 clones listed, 14% to 15% are singletons. The germline V gene has CDR1 WSHSY and CDR2 SAAADI. The CDR3 runs 11 residues. This receptor was taken from a female donor with papillary thyroid cancer or a benign thyroid nodule (not recorded which). Some clones in this sample may be carry-over from other donors' samples. V gene TRBV10-2 combines with J gene TRBJ1-6; TRBD1 is a possible D gene (5 bases). The sample was blood. The DNA for the CDR3 is TGCGCCAACAGTGACAGATCACCCCTCCACTTT. Translating it yields CANSDRSPLHF.